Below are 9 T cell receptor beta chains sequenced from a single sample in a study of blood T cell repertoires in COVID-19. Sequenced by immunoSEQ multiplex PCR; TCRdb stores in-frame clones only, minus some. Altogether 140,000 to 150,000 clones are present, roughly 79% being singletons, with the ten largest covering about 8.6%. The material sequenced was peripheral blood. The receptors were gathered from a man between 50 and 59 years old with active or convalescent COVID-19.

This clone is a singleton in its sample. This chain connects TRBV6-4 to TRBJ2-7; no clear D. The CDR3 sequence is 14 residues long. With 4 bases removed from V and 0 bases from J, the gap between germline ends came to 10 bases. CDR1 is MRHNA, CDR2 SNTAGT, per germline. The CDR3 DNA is TGTGCCAGCAGTGCAACGGCTAGCTCCTACGAGCAGTACTTC. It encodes CASSATASSYEQYF.

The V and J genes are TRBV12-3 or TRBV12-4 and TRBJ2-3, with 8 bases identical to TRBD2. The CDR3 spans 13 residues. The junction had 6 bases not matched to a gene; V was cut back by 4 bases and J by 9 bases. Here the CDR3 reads CASSYGTRDTQYF. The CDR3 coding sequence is TGTGCCAGCAGTTATGGGACTAGAGACACGCAGTATTTT.

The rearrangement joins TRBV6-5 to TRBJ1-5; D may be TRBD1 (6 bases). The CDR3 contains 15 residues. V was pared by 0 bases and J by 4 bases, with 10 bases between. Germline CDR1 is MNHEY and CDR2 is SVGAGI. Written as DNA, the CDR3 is TGTGCCAGCAGTTACTCCTGGACAGCTAATCAGCCCCAGCATTTT. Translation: CASSYSWTANQPQHF.

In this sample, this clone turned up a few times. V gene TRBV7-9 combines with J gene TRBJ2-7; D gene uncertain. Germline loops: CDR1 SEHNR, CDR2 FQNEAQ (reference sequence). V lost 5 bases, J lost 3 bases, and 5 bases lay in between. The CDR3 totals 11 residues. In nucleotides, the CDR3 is TGTGCCAGCAGCCACAGCTACGAGCAGTACTTC. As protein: CASSHSYEQYF.

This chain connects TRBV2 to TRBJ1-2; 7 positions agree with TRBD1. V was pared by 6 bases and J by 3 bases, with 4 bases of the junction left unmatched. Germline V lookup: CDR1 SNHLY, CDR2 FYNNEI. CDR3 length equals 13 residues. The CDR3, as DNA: TGTGCCAGCAGGAGAGACAGGGACTATGGCTACACCTTC. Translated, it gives CASRRDRDYGYTF.

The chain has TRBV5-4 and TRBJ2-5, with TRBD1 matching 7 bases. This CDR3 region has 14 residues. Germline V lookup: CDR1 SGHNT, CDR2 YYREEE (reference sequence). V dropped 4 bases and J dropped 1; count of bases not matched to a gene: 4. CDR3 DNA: TGTGCCAGCAGCCCGAGGACAGGCCAAGAGACCCAGTACTTC. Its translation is CASSPRTGQETQYF. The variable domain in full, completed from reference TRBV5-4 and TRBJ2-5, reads ETGVTQSPTHLIKTRGQQVTLRCSSQSGHNTVSWYQQALGQGPQFIFQYYREEENGRGNFPPRFSGLQFPNYSSELNVNALELDDSALYLCASSPRTGQETQYFGPGTRLLVL.

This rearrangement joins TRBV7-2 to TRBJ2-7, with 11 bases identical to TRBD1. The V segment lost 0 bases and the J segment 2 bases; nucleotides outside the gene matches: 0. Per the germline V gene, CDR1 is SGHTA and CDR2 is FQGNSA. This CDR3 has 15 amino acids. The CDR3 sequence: CASSLAGQGAYEQYF. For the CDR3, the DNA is TGTGCCAGCAGCTTAGCGGGACAGGGGGCCTACGAGCAGTACTTC.

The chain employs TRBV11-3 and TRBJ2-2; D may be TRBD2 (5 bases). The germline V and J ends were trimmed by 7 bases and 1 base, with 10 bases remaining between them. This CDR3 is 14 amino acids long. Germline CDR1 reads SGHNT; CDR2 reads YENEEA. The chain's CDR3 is CASTARGNTGELFF. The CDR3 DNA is TGTGCCAGCACAGCACGGGGGAACACCGGGGAGCTGTTTTTT.

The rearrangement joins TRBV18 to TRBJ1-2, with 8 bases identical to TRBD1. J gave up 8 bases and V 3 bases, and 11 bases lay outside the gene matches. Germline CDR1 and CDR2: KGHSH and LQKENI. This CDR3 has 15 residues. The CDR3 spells CASSPSRTGRGGYTF. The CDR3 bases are TGTGCCAGCTCACCTTCCAGGACAGGGAGGGGCGGCTACACCTTC.